The rows below give T cell receptor beta chains drawn from one sample of a study of response to subunit inactivated influenza vaccine. From the RT-PCR reads, TCRdb called clonotypes with MiXCR, one entry per CDR3 protein. The sample has some 600,000 distinct CDR3 sequences, about 14% seen once. This specimen was PBMCs from blood, taken roughly 15 days before vaccination. These receptors all come from a man in his fifties who received an inactivated influenza vaccine. Each CDR3 is given with its conserved first and last residue. The order of the fields is CDR3 protein, CDR3 DNA, CDR3 length, clone size, V gene, D gene, J gene. The D gene is left open where the match is weak. Rows may omit the clone size; those that give it use once, few, many or a size class.

CDR3aa: CSADRTSGGSPDTQYF; CDR3nt: TGCAGTGCCGACCGGACTAGCGGGGGGTCCCCAGATACGCAGTATTTT; len: 16; abundance: -; v_gene: TRBV20-1; d_gene: TRBD2; j_gene: TRBJ2-3
CDR3aa: CSGPWSNTRTDNYGYTF; CDR3nt: TGCAGTGGCCCCTGGTCCAACACACGAACCGATAACTATGGCTACACCTTC; len: 17; abundance: many; v_gene: TRBV20-1; d_gene: -; j_gene: TRBJ1-2
CDR3aa: CASSHAGGGFGTEAFF; CDR3nt: TGTGCCAGCAGCCACGCGGGGGGGGGATTCGGCACTGAAGCTTTCTTT; len: 16; abundance: few; v_gene: TRBV3-1; d_gene: -; j_gene: TRBJ1-1
CDR3aa: CASSHPRVLDSPLHF; CDR3nt: TGTGCCAGCAGCCATCCCAGGGTCCTTGACTCACCCCTCCACTTT; len: 15; abundance: -; v_gene: TRBV16; d_gene: -; j_gene: TRBJ1-6
CDR3aa: CAISGTSGSPPDTQYF; CDR3nt: TGTGCCATCAGTGGGACTAGCGGGAGCCCCCCAGATACGCAGTATTTT; len: 16; abundance: few; v_gene: TRBV10-3; d_gene: TRBD2; j_gene: TRBJ2-3
CDR3aa: CASSYTRDYTEAFF; CDR3nt: TGTGCCAGCAGTTACACCAGGGACTACACTGAAGCTTTCTTT; len: 14; abundance: -; v_gene: TRBV6-5; d_gene: -; j_gene: TRBJ1-1
CDR3aa: CSARPASGSYTGELFF; CDR3nt: TGCAGTGCTAGACCGGCTAGCGGGAGTTACACCGGGGAGCTGTTTTTT; len: 16; abundance: -; v_gene: TRBV20-1; d_gene: TRBD2; j_gene: TRBJ2-2
CDR3aa: CASSFLTGGRDEQYF; CDR3nt: TGTGCCAGCAGTTTTTTGACAGGGGGCAGGGACGAGCAGTACTTC; len: 15; abundance: few; v_gene: TRBV12-3/TRBV12-4; d_gene: TRBD1; j_gene: TRBJ2-7
CDR3aa: CASSLNRGHTEAFF; CDR3nt: TGTGCCAGCAGCTTAAATAGGGGGCACACTGAAGCTTTCTTT; len: 14; abundance: few; v_gene: TRBV7-2; d_gene: TRBD1; j_gene: TRBJ1-1
CDR3aa: CASSLGRDRVTDTQYF; CDR3nt: TGTGCCAGCAGCCTGGGCCGGGACAGGGTCACAGATACGCAGTATTTT; len: 16; abundance: -; v_gene: TRBV11-1; d_gene: TRBD1; j_gene: TRBJ2-3
CDR3aa: CASSPQGQLGANTGELFF; CDR3nt: TGTGCCAGCAGCCCCCAGGGGCAGTTGGGCGCGAACACCGGGGAGCTGTTTTTT; len: 18; abundance: many; v_gene: TRBV11-2; d_gene: -; j_gene: TRBJ2-2
CDR3aa: CASSFLGETEAFF; CDR3nt: TGTGCCAGCAGTTTTTTAGGGGAGACTGAAGCTTTCTTT; len: 13; abundance: -; v_gene: TRBV28; d_gene: -; j_gene: TRBJ1-1
CDR3aa: CSASGRVSGELFF; CDR3nt: TGCAGTGCTAGCGGACGAGTATCCGGGGAGCTGTTTTTT; len: 13; abundance: few; v_gene: TRBV20-1; d_gene: -; j_gene: TRBJ2-2
CDR3aa: CAISEFTGQGKGETQYF; CDR3nt: TGTGCCATCAGTGAGTTTACTGGACAGGGGAAGGGAGAGACCCAGTACTTC; len: 17; abundance: few; v_gene: TRBV10-3; d_gene: TRBD1; j_gene: TRBJ2-5
CDR3aa: CASSPLRGQGSGYEQYF; CDR3nt: TGTGCCAGCAGCCCCTTACGGGGACAGGGTAGTGGATACGAGCAGTACTTC; len: 17; abundance: -; v_gene: TRBV11-2; d_gene: TRBD1; j_gene: TRBJ2-7
CDR3aa: CAGGSKTGGLETQYF; CDR3nt: TGTGCCGGGGGGTCAAAGACAGGGGGCTTGGAGACCCAGTACTTC; len: 15; abundance: many; v_gene: TRBV6-1; d_gene: TRBD1; j_gene: TRBJ2-5
CDR3aa: CSASFSGGRQETQYF; CDR3nt: TGCAGTGCTAGCTTCTCCGGGGGCCGACAAGAGACCCAGTACTTC; len: 15; abundance: few; v_gene: TRBV20-1; d_gene: -; j_gene: TRBJ2-5
CDR3aa: CASRTGYRSGFISGREKLFF; CDR3nt: TGTGCCAGCAGAACGGGATACAGAAGTGGTTTCATTTCTGGTCGTGAAAAACTGTTTTTT; len: 20; abundance: -; v_gene: TRBV12-3/TRBV12-4; d_gene: -; j_gene: TRBJ1-4
CDR3aa: CASSLIDRVVAGANVLTF; CDR3nt: TGTGCCAGCAGCTTAATCGACAGGGTGGTAGCTGGGGCCAACGTCCTGACTTTC; len: 18; abundance: few; v_gene: TRBV7-6; d_gene: TRBD1; j_gene: TRBJ2-6
CDR3aa: CSAISRGRQETQYF; CDR3nt: TGCAGTGCAATCTCCAGGGGGCGGCAAGAGACCCAGTACTTC; len: 14; abundance: many; v_gene: TRBV20-1; d_gene: TRBD1; j_gene: TRBJ2-5
CDR3aa: CASSQDYPSGSLVNF; CDR3nt: TGCGCCAGCAGCCAAGATTATCCTAGCGGGAGCCTAGTGAACTTC; len: 15; abundance: -; v_gene: TRBV4-3; d_gene: TRBD2; j_gene: TRBJ2-7
CDR3aa: CASSQGQSQGTGELFF; CDR3nt: TGCGCCAGCAGCCAAGGACAGAGTCAAGGAACCGGGGAGCTGTTTTTT; len: 16; abundance: many; v_gene: TRBV4-3; d_gene: -; j_gene: TRBJ2-2
CDR3aa: CASSSQDTPNTEAFF; CDR3nt: TGTGCCAGCAGCTCCCAGGACACTCCGAACACTGAAGCTTTCTTT; len: 15; abundance: few; v_gene: TRBV3-1; d_gene: -; j_gene: TRBJ1-1
CDR3aa: CASTAVSNYGYTF; CDR3nt: TGTGCCAGCACGGCAGTTAGCAACTATGGCTACACCTTC; len: 13; abundance: many; v_gene: TRBV2; d_gene: -; j_gene: TRBJ1-2
CDR3aa: CSARGGYEQYF; CDR3nt: TGCAGTGCTAGAGGTGGTTACGAGCAGTACTTC; len: 11; abundance: many; v_gene: TRBV20-1; d_gene: -; j_gene: TRBJ2-7
CDR3aa: CASSRRGAGERYF; CDR3nt: TGTGCCAGTAGCCGGAGGGGAGCGGGAGAGAGGTACTTC; len: 13; abundance: few; v_gene: TRBV19; d_gene: TRBD2; j_gene: TRBJ2-7
CDR3aa: CSARREGLADTQYF; CDR3nt: TGCAGTGCTAGGCGGGAGGGCCTCGCAGATACGCAGTATTTT; len: 14; abundance: -; v_gene: TRBV20-1; d_gene: TRBD2; j_gene: TRBJ2-3
CDR3aa: CASSQDPFCLAGSLETQYF; CDR3nt: TGTGCCAGCAGCCAAGACCCGTTTTGTTTAGCAGGGAGTTTAGAGACCCAGTACTTC; len: 19; abundance: -; v_gene: TRBV4-2; d_gene: -; j_gene: TRBJ2-5
CDR3aa: CAISEKQGGNEQFF; CDR3nt: TGTGCCATCAGTGAGAAACAGGGTGGCAATGAGCAGTTCTTC; len: 14; abundance: -; v_gene: TRBV10-3; d_gene: -; j_gene: TRBJ2-1
CDR3aa: CSAGLGGLGGTEAFF; CDR3nt: TGCAGTGCCGGATTGGGGGGGCTGGGTGGCACTGAAGCTTTCTTT; len: 15; abundance: -; v_gene: TRBV20-1; d_gene: -; j_gene: TRBJ1-1
CDR3aa: CASSAGTRIDRTDTQYF; CDR3nt: TGTGCCAGCAGCGCCGGGACTAGGATAGATCGCACAGATACGCAGTATTTT; len: 17; abundance: -; v_gene: TRBV9; d_gene: TRBD2; j_gene: TRBJ2-3
CDR3aa: CASTEGPQVWEQYF; CDR3nt: TGTGCCAGCACCGAGGGACCACAAGTGTGGGAGCAGTACTTC; len: 14; abundance: -; v_gene: TRBV28; d_gene: -; j_gene: TRBJ2-7